A selection of T cell receptor beta chains follows, all from one sample in a study of blood T cell repertoires in COVID-19. Produced via immunoSEQ multiplex PCR; TCRdb's table is partial and in-frame only. Of some 290,000 clones listed, about 90% are singletons. Input material: peripheral blood. Receptor source: a woman in her thirties with COVID-19, enrolled during active disease. Both conserved end residues are part of each CDR3. D genes are given only for firm matches. Not every row has a clone size; where given, it reads once, few, many or a size class.

TRBV14	NA	TRBJ1-5	NA	20	CASSQDPRQGPNYSNQPQHF	TGTGCCAGCAGCCAAGATCCTCGGCAGGGCCCTAATTATAGCAATCAGCCCCAGCATTTT
TRBV2	NA	TRBJ2-5	TRBD2	19	CASSEAPWGLAGGRETQYF	TGTGCCAGCAGTGAAGCGCCGTGGGGACTAGCGGGGGGAAGGGAGACCCAGTACTTC
TRBV12-3/TRBV12-4	NA	TRBJ2-5	NA	11	CASSFHETQYF	TGTGCCAGCAGTTTTCATGAGACCCAGTACTTC
TRBV20-1	NA	TRBJ1-2	NA	10	CSASATRAMF	TGCAGTGCTAGTGCCACGCGAGCGATGTTC
TRBV11-2	NA	TRBJ2-7	TRBD2	16	CASSTGGTSGGYEQYF	TGTGCCAGCAGCACAGGAGGGACTAGCGGGGGTTACGAGCAGTACTTC
TRBV5-6	NA	TRBJ2-3	NA	15	CASSLYQISTDTQYF	TGTGCCAGCAGCTTGTACCAGATAAGCACAGATACGCAGTATTTT
TRBV7-8	NA	TRBJ1-1	NA	15	CASSDQRGKNTEAFF	TGTGCCAGCAGCGACCAGCGGGGGAAGAACACTGAAGCTTTCTTT
TRBV7-9	NA	TRBJ1-2	NA	14	CASSLTALWYGYTF	TGTGCCAGCAGCCTGACAGCACTGTGGTATGGCTACACCTTC
TRBV5-4	NA	TRBJ1-1	NA	16	CASSSGGGALVFGAFF	TGTGCCAGCAGCAGCGGTGGGGGGGCTTTGGTATTTGGGGCTTTCTTT
TRBV2	NA	TRBJ1-2	NA	11	CARQYRDLYTF	TGTGCCAGGCAATACAGGGATCTCTACACCTTC
TRBV9	NA	TRBJ1-2	TRBD1	17	CASSPTAGAGGSYGYTF	TGTGCCAGCAGCCCAACCGCGGGGGCAGGGGGCAGCTATGGCTACACCTTC
TRBV7-8	NA	TRBJ2-4	NA	14	CASSLSGAGDIQYF	TGTGCCAGCAGCTTATCAGGGGCGGGAGACATTCAGTACTTC
TRBV6-4	NA	TRBJ1-1	NA	14	CASSDSPGTAEAFF	TGTGCCAGCAGTGACTCTCCCGGGACTGCTGAAGCTTTCTTT
TRBV6-5	NA	TRBJ2-5	TRBD1	15	CASSLPDRGQETQYF	TGTGCCAGCAGTCTACCGGACAGGGGGCAAGAGACCCAGTACTTC
TRBV7-9	NA	TRBJ2-3	NA	14	CASSLERDWDTQYF	TGTGCCAGCAGCTTAGAGAGGGATTGGGATACGCAGTATTTT
TRBV28	NA	TRBJ2-6	TRBD1	17	CASSLGLGGAGANVLTF	TGTGCCAGCAGTTTAGGGCTAGGGGGCGCTGGGGCCAACGTCCTGACTTTC
TRBV19	NA	TRBJ1-1	NA	14	CASSIVGGPTEAFF	TGTGCCAGTAGTATAGTAGGGGGACCAACTGAAGCTTTCTTT
TRBV9	once	TRBJ2-7	NA	14	CASSGGDRTYEQYF	TGTGCCAGCAGCGGGGGCGACAGAACCTACGAGCAGTACTTC
TRBV3-1/TRBV3-2	NA	TRBJ1-3	NA	14	CASSLRGAGNTIYF	TGTGCCAGCAGCCTCAGGGGCGCAGGAAACACCATATATTTT
TRBV15	NA	TRBJ2-5	TRBD2	17	CATSRDRAGGLRETQYF	TGTGCCACCAGCAGAGATCGGGCGGGGGGGCTCAGGGAGACCCAGTACTTC
TRBV9	NA	TRBJ2-1	NA	15	CASSTRGGRGNEQFF	TGTGCCAGCAGCACAAGGGGGGGCCGTGGCAATGAGCAGTTCTTC
TRBV5-5	NA	TRBJ2-4	TRBD1	15	CASSSDRDGKNIQYF	TGTGCCAGCAGTTCCGACAGGGACGGGAAAAACATTCAGTACTTC
TRBV9	NA	TRBJ1-2	NA	13	CASSPGRGGGYTF	TGTGCCAGCAGCCCCGGGAGGGGTGGTGGCTACACCTTC
TRBV12-3/TRBV12-4	NA	TRBJ2-2	NA	12	CASSFSGGELFF	TGTGCCAGCAGTTTTTCTGGGGGGGAGCTGTTTTTT
TRBV11-2	NA	TRBJ2-3	NA	15	CASSLVGGGGDTQYF	TGTGCCAGCAGCTTAGTGGGGGGGGGCGGTGATACGCAGTATTTT
TRBV13	once	TRBJ2-7	TRBD1	15	CASSSLTGNDYEQYF	TGTGCCAGCAGCTCCCTGACAGGGAATGACTACGAGCAGTACTTC
TRBV18	NA	TRBJ1-2	TRBD1	15	CASSPLDRGLRGYTF	TGTGCCAGCTCACCTCTTGACAGGGGGCTGCGTGGCTACACCTTC
TRBV7-2	NA	TRBJ1-4	NA	16	CASSFGSGRMGEKLFF	TGTGCCAGCAGCTTTGGGAGTGGGAGAATGGGTGAAAAACTGTTTTTT
TRBV19	NA	TRBJ1-2	NA	13	CASSMQVNYGYTF	TGTGCCAGTAGTATGCAGGTTAACTATGGCTACACCTTC
TRBV9	NA	TRBJ2-7	TRBD2	14	CASSVGTSGYEQYF	TGTGCCAGCAGCGTAGGGACTAGCGGCTACGAGCAGTACTTC
TRBV5-1	NA	TRBJ2-5	TRBD2	16	CASSLTAGVKGETQYF	TGCGCCAGCAGCCTAACCGCGGGGGTTAAGGGGGAGACCCAGTACTTC
TRBV5-6	NA	TRBJ1-2	TRBD1	19	CASSTRRTGPGTMGERYTF	TGTGCCAGCAGCACGCGACGGACAGGGCCGGGGACGATGGGGGAAAGGTACACCTTC
TRBV4-2	NA	TRBJ2-1	NA	17	CASSQRASLQSGNEQFF	TGTGCCAGCAGCCAAAGGGCTAGCCTCCAGTCGGGCAATGAGCAGTTCTTC
TRBV14	NA	TRBJ2-7	TRBD2	14	CASSQVAGVIEQYF	TGTGCCAGCAGCCAAGTAGCGGGGGTAATCGAGCAGTACTTC
TRBV3-1/TRBV3-2	NA	TRBJ1-5	TRBD1	15	CASSQGQVGNQPQHF	TGTGCCAGCAGCCAGGGACAGGTTGGCAATCAGCCCCAGCATTTT
TRBV15	NA	TRBJ2-1	TRBD2	21	CATSRGFGGLAVDSSYNEQFF	TGTGCCACCAGCAGAGGGTTCGGAGGACTAGCGGTTGATAGCTCCTACAATGAGCAGTTCTTC
TRBV9	NA	TRBJ2-3	NA	14	CASSRDSRTDTQYF	TGTGCCAGCTCCCGGGACTCGCGCACAGATACGCAGTATTTT
TRBV28	few	TRBJ2-7	NA	13	CASRWRSSYEQYF	TGTGCCAGCAGGTGGAGGAGCTCCTACGAGCAGTACTTC